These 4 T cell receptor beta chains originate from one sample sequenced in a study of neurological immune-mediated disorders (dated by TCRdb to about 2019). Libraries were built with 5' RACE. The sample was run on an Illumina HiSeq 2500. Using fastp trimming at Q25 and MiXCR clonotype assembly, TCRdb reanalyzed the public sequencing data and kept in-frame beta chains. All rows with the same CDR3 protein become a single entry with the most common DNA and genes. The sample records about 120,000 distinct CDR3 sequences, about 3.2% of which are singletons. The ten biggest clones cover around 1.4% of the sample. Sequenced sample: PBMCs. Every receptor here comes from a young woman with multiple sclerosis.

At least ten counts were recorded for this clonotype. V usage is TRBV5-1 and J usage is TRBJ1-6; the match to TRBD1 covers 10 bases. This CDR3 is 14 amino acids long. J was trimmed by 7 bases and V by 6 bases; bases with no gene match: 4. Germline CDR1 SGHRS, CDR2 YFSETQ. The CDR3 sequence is CASTPGQGNSPLHF. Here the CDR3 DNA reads TGCGCCAGCACGCCGGGACAGGGGAATTCACCCCTCCACTTT.

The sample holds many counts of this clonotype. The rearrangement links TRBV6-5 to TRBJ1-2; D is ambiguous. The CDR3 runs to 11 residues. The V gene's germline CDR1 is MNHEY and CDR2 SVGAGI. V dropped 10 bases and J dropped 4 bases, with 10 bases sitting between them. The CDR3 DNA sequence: TGTGCCACCAAAGGTGTCTATGGCTACACCTTC. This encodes CATKGVYGYTF.

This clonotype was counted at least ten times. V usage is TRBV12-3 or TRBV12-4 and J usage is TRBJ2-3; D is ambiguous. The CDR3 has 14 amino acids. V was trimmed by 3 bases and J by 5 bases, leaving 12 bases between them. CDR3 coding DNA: TGTGCCAGCAGTTTTCTGCTAGATCAAGATACGCAGTATTTT. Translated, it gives CASSFLLDQDTQYF.

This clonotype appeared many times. The CDR3 DNA reads as TGTGCCAGCAGCTTGGACGTAAGCAATCAGCCCCAGCATTTT. It codes for CASSLDVSNQPQHF. This sequence joins TRBV12-3 or TRBV12-4 and TRBJ1-5; no firm D call. This CDR3 comprises 14 residues. Trimming removed 6 bases from V and 1 base from J, with 10 bases in between.